One sample yielded the 28 T cell receptor beta chains listed below, sequenced in a study of blood T cell repertoires in COVID-19. Sequencing was performed with immunoSEQ multiplex PCR; in TCRdb, only in-frame clones are kept and a portion is missing. The sample has 10,000 to 15,000 clones, approximately 80% seen once. The source material was peripheral blood. These receptor sequences come from a man aged 40-49 years with active or convalescent COVID-19.

This chain uses TRBV3-1 (or the pseudogene TRBV3-2) with TRBJ2-5, with 10 bases fitting TRBD2. The V gene's germline CDR1 is LGHDT and CDR2 YNNKEL (reference sequence). J gave up 2 bases and V 5 bases, and 5 bases lay outside the gene matches. This CDR3 region has 15 residues. CDR3 region: CASSYLAGAQETQYF. For the CDR3, the DNA is TGTGCCAGCAGCTATCTAGCGGGGGCGCAAGAGACCCAGTACTTC.

The chain carries TRBV7-2 and TRBJ1-4; the match to TRBD1 covers 8 bases. The CDR3 totals 15 residues. J lost 5 bases, V lost 5 bases, and 7 bases had no gene match. Germline-derived CDR1 and CDR2 are SGHTA and FQGNSA. The CDR3 spells CASSQGGTGNEKLFF. In DNA form, the CDR3 reads TGTGCCAGCAGCCAGGGCGGGACAGGCAATGAAAAACTGTTTTTT.

The J gene is TRBJ2-7, the V gene TRBV7-9; weak D call: TRBD2 (5 bases). V was pared by 0 bases and J by 2 bases, with 14 bases between. Germline V gives CDR1 SEHNR, CDR2 FQNEAQ (reference sequence). The CDR3 has 16 amino acids. CDR3 protein: CASSLAEGSGTYEQYF. CDR3 DNA: TGTGCCAGCAGCTTAGCCGAGGGATCAGGCACCTACGAGCAGTACTTC.

J is TRBJ2-4 and V is TRBV2; TRBD1 is a possible D gene (5 bases). This CDR3 is built from 14 residues. Trimming cost V 7 bases and J 1 base, with 11 bases left between them. CDR1 is SNHLY, CDR2 FYNNEI, per germline. The chain's CDR3 is CASMSQGAKNIQYF. Here the CDR3 DNA reads TGTGCCAGCATGTCTCAGGGCGCCAAAAACATTCAGTACTTC.

This chain links TRBV11-3 with TRBJ2-3; D may be TRBD2 (5 bases). V dropped 6 bases and J dropped 0 bases, with 7 bases sitting between them. Germline V gene data show CDR1 as SGHNT and CDR2 as YENEEA. The CDR3 is 13 residues long. CDR3 DNA sequence: TGTGCCAGCAGACTAGGTAGCACAGATACGCAGTATTTT. Amino acid sequence: CASRLGSTDTQYF.

V and J are TRBV5-6 and TRBJ2-2, with 9 positions matching TRBD1. From germline, CDR1 is SGHDT and CDR2 YYEEEE. Germline trimming cut 0 bases from V and 5 bases from J; bases unmatched to any gene: 5. The CDR3 covers 16 residues. CDR3 in amino acids: CASSLVGTGRTGELFF. In DNA, the CDR3 is TGTGCCAGCAGCTTGGTGGGGACAGGGAGGACCGGGGAGCTGTTTTTT.

The chain has TRBV5-4 and TRBJ2-4; D might be TRBD1 (6 bases). Trimming left V 1 base short and J 1 base short, with 6 bases between. The CDR3 is 14 amino acids. CDR1 and CDR2 (germline): SGHNT, YYREEE (reference sequence). CDR3 amino acids: CASSLRGAKNIQYF. The CDR3 DNA follows: TGTGCCAGCAGCTTGAGGGGGGCCAAAAACATTCAGTACTTC.

V is TRBV25-1 and J is TRBJ1-2; no reliable D call. Germline CDR1 and CDR2: MGHDK and SYGVNS. The CDR3 loop spans 13 amino acids. V lost 2 bases, J lost 8 bases, and 12 bases lay in between. CDR3 sequence reads: CASSEQEGTGYTF. The CDR3 region has the DNA TGTGCCAGCAGTGAACAGGAGGGTACAGGCTACACCTTC.

This chain links TRBV5-1 with TRBJ2-1; D might be TRBD2 (6 bases). V lost 4 bases, J lost 8 bases, and 16 bases lay in between. CDR3 length: 14 residues. The germline V gene has CDR1 SGHRS and CDR2 YFSETQ. As DNA, the CDR3 is TGCGCCAGCAGCCGGGAGCTAGCAAGGGATGAGCAGTTCTTC. This codes for CASSRELARDEQFF.

A remark on this clone: Other DNA sequences in this sample translate to the same CDR3. The rearrangement links TRBV5-5 to TRBJ2-7, with 12 bases identical to TRBD1. The CDR3 length is 14 residues. The V gene's germline CDR1 is SGHKS and CDR2 YYEKEE (reference sequence). The trim removed 3 bases at V and 4 bases at J, leaving 2 bases unmatched. CDR3 nucleotides: TGTGCCAGCAGCTCGGGACAGGGGGCGTACGAGCAGTACTTC. It is translated as CASSSGQGAYEQYF.

The chain joins TRBV28 to TRBJ1-1, with no clear D. This CDR3 region has 15 residues. Trimming shortened V by 6 bases and J by 0 bases, and 14 bases separated the two germline ends. From germline, CDR1 is MDHEN and CDR2 SYDVKM. CDR3 nucleotide sequence: TGTGCCAGCAGCCTCGCTCGGGGAGTGAACACTGAAGCTTTCTTT. Protein product: CASSLARGVNTEAFF.

This clone has only one observation. V usage is TRBV12-3 or TRBV12-4 and J usage is TRBJ2-3, with D unclear. V was shortened by 4 bases and J by 1 base, with 6 bases between the two germline ends. This CDR3 has 13 residues. This CDR3 reads CASSWPGTDTQYF. Written as DNA, the CDR3 is TGTGCCAGCAGTTGGCCCGGCACAGATACGCAGTATTTT.

This clone was seen only once. J is TRBJ1-4 and V is TRBV5-1, with D possibly matching TRBD1 (5 bases). The germline CDR1 and CDR2 sequences are SGHRS and YFSETQ. The CDR3 has 16 amino acids. Trimming stripped 0 bases from V and 5 bases from J, with 14 bases between. The chain's CDR3 is CASSLGGGGKNEKLFF. In nucleotides, the CDR3 is TGCGCCAGCAGCTTGGGGGGCGGCGGGAAAAATGAAAAACTGTTTTTT.

V is TRBV4-2 and J is TRBJ2-7; TRBD1 might be the D (6 bases). CDR1 is LGHNA, CDR2 YNFKEQ, per germline. The ends were cut back, 0 bases at V and 2 bases at J, with 14 bases in the middle. This CDR3 comprises 16 residues. The CDR3 nucleotides are TGTGCCAGCAGCCAAGAACCGGACAGCCGGGCCTACGAGCAGTACTTC. This gives the protein CASSQEPDSRAYEQYF.

The CDR3 spells CASSLPGNFENTIYF. The CDR3 coding sequence is TGTGCCAGCAGTTTGCCGGGAAACTTCGAAAACACCATATATTTT. The gene calls are TRBV28 and TRBJ1-3; D unresolved. The V gene's germline CDR1 is MDHEN and CDR2 SYDVKM. Deletions cut 3 bases from V and 6 bases from J, with 15 bases between. The CDR3 consists of 15 residues.

The J gene is TRBJ1-6, the V gene TRBV5-1, with 7 positions matching TRBD1. Trimming removed 4 bases from V and 8 bases from J; junction bases left unmatched: 6. CDR1 is SGHRS and CDR2 is YFSETQ in the germline V gene. The CDR3 has 14 residues. Here the CDR3 reads CASSHGQDYSPLHF. DNA for the CDR3: TGCGCCAGCAGCCATGGACAGGATTATTCACCCCTCCACTTT. Combining the CDR3 with reference TRBV5-1 and TRBJ1-6 gives the whole variable domain KAGVTQTPRYLIKTRGQQVTLSCSPISGHRSVSWYQQTPGQGLQFLFEYFSETQRNKGNFPGRFSGRQFSNSRSEMNVSTLELGDSALYLCASSHGQDYSPLHFGNGTRLTVT.

This clone showed up just once. The CDR3 is CASTQGLAGGHEQFF. CDR3 nucleotide sequence: TGTGCCAGCACCCAGGGCCTAGCGGGGGGGCATGAGCAGTTCTTC. The chain has TRBV2 and TRBJ2-1, with 12 positions matching TRBD2. CDR3 length equals 15 residues. Trimming removed 7 bases from V and 8 bases from J; junction bases left unmatched: 9. CDR1 SNHLY and CDR2 FYNNEI come from the germline V gene.

The V gene is TRBV30, the J gene TRBJ2-3, with TRBD1 matching over 8 bases. Losses at the gene ends were 2 bases for V and 2 bases for J; bases not matched to a gene: 9. In germline, CDR1 is GTSNPN, CDR2 SVGIG (reference sequence). The CDR3 length is 16 residues. The CDR3 DNA reads TGTGCCTGGAGTTGGCCGGCGACAGGGGACACAGATACGCAGTATTTT. This encodes CAWSWPATGDTDTQYF.

The rearrangement joins TRBV2 to TRBJ1-5; 7 bases align to TRBD1. This CDR3 region has 15 residues. Germline V lookup: CDR1 SNHLY, CDR2 FYNNEI. Losses at the gene ends were 6 bases for V and 5 bases for J; bases not matched to a gene: 10. CDR3 in amino acids: CASSRDSLSDQPQHF. The CDR3 region has the DNA TGTGCCAGCAGCCGGGACAGCCTGTCGGATCAGCCCCAGCATTTT. Full variable domain (remainder filled in from reference TRBV2 and TRBJ1-5): EPEVTQTPSHQVTQMGQEVILRCVPISNHLYFYWYRQILGQKVEFLVSFYNNEISEKSEIFDDQFSVERPDGSNFTLKIRSTKLEDSAMYFCASSRDSLSDQPQHFGDGTRLSIL.

This clone was observed a few times. The chain couples TRBV19 to TRBJ1-3, with 8 bases identical to TRBD1. Trimming cost V 6 bases and J 2 bases; bases outside gene matches: 3. The CDR3 runs 14 residues. Germline assignment: CDR1 LNHDA and CDR2 SQIVND (reference sequence). In nucleotides, the CDR3 is TGTGCCAGTAGCATACAGGGGGCTGGAAACACCATATATTTT. This sequence encodes CASSIQGAGNTIYF.

The chain uses TRBV11-3 and TRBJ1-1; TRBD1 agrees at 8 bases. This CDR3 has 15 amino acids. The V gene end was trimmed by 4 bases and the J gene end by 5 bases; junction bases not matched to a gene: 9. CDR1 SGHNT and CDR2 YENEEA come from the germline V gene. The CDR3 region has the DNA TGTGCCAGCAGCTCCGACAGGGGTAGTGGGACTGAAGCTTTCTTT. It is translated as CASSSDRGSGTEAFF. Complete variable domain (other parts from reference TRBV11-3 and TRBJ1-1): EAGVVQSPRYKIIEKKQPVAFWCNPISGHNTLYWYLQNLGQGPELLIRYENEEAVDDSQLPKDRFSAERLKGVDSTLKIQPAELGDSAVYLCASSSDRGSGTEAFFGQGTRLTVV.

This clone was detected once. The chain recombines TRBV29-1 with TRBJ2-3; tentatively, D is TRBD2 (5 bases). The CDR3 has 16 amino acids. Germline V lookup: CDR1 SQVTM, CDR2 ANQGSEA. V lost 3 bases to trimming and J lost 0 bases, with 16 bases between them. The CDR3 DNA reads as TGCAGCGTTGAGGCTCTAGCAGCTACTAGCACAGATACGCAGTATTTT. Translated: CSVEALAATSTDTQYF.

A note on this clone: Other DNA sequences in the sample encode the same CDR3. The chain employs TRBV5-5 and TRBJ1-5; TRBD1 matches 8 bases. V was pared by 4 bases and J by 6 bases, with 6 bases of the junction left unmatched. Looked up from germline, CDR1 is SGHKS and CDR2 is YYEKEE (reference sequence). The CDR3 totals 14 residues. The CDR3 DNA sequence: TGTGCCAGCAGCCCAGGACAGGGCCCTCAGCCCCAGCATTTT. Amino acids: CASSPGQGPQPQHF.

In regard to this clone: One end of the junction fails to match germline, which may point to a read error. The chain carries TRBV28 and TRBJ2-7, with a weak D call TRBD1 (5 bases). The CDR3 totals 11 residues. Germline V gene sequence: CDR1 MDHEN, CDR2 SYDVKM. CDR3 protein: CASSSPVGAVF. The CDR3 DNA reads as TGTGCCAGCAGTTCCCCGGTAGGGGCGGTTTTC.

This clone was recorded only once. J is TRBJ2-7 and V is TRBV29-1; 10 nucleotides agree with TRBD2. The CDR3 contains 13 residues. Trimming removed 8 bases from V and 7 bases from J; junction bases left unmatched: 11. Looked up from germline, CDR1 is SQVTM and CDR2 is ANQGSEA. The CDR3 sequence is CSSTGLAGDEQYF. CDR3 sequence (DNA): TGCAGCTCAACTGGGCTAGCGGGAGATGAGCAGTACTTC.

The CDR3 reads CASSSRQVEKLFF. Here the CDR3 DNA reads TGTGCCAGCAGTTCTCGACAGGTTGAAAAACTGTTTTTT. The V call is TRBV6-6, the J call TRBJ1-4, with D maybe TRBD1 (6 bases). Per the germline V gene, CDR1 is MNHNY and CDR2 is SVGAGI (reference sequence). Trimming shortened V by 4 bases and J by 7 bases, and 10 bases separated the two germline ends. CDR3 length equals 13 residues.

This chain connects TRBV3-1 (or the pseudogene TRBV3-2) to TRBJ1-1, with 11 bases fitting TRBD1. From germline, CDR1 is LGHDT and CDR2 YNNKEL (reference sequence). The CDR3 is 17 residues long. The V gene end was trimmed by 5 bases and the J gene end by 1 base; junction bases not matched to a gene: 9. The chain's CDR3 is CASSTRDRGISNTEAFF. CDR3 in DNA: TGTGCCAGCAGCACCCGGGACAGGGGGATTTCGAACACTGAAGCTTTCTTT.

The chain joins TRBV7-2 to TRBJ2-3, with a weak D call TRBD2 (5 bases). The CDR3 extends over 16 amino acids. Germline loops: CDR1 SGHTA, CDR2 FQGNSA. V lost 1 base and J 0 bases, leaving 11 bases between the germline ends. CDR3 sequence: CASSLDGVGSTDTQYF. For the CDR3, the DNA is TGTGCCAGCAGCTTAGACGGGGTGGGCAGCACAGATACGCAGTATTTT.